This T cell receptor beta chain was sequenced for a study of T cells in Graves' hyperthyroidism and ophthalmopathy (dated by TCRdb to the late 2010s). Context from the whole study: Peripheral blood was collected at initial diagnosis, before any treatment. The study also compared thyroid tissue and blood T-cell repertoires from about 6 Graves' hyperthyroidism patients. The roughly 90 discovery patients were divided at random into training and test sets in a 7:3 ratio. A discovery cohort of about 95 patients, approximately 44 with Graves' ophthalmopathy and about 58 with stable Graves' hyperthyroidism, was used to find distinguishing TCR V-J signatures. The paper describes TCR Vbeta CDR3 sequencing of about 140 peripheral blood samples, made up of fewer than 50 ophthalmopathy patients, 70 to 75 hyperthyroidism patients and roughly 17 progressor patients. Prospective prediction of ophthalmopathy was tested in an independent validation cohort of some 20 hyperthyroidism patients and 15 to 17 patients who later progressed to ophthalmopathy. Once sampling was done, hyperthyroidism patients were given methimazole at a starting dose of 30 mg daily, whereas ophthalmopathy patients were given high-dose intravenous methylprednisolone.

Amplification of TCR beta CDR3 regions was carried out from RNA transcripts. A first-round RT-PCR of the TCR CDR3 used the HTBI primer set with the Qiagen OneStep RT-PCR kit. The libraries were constructed in a second round of multiplex PCR and then size-selected and purified. Paired-end sequencing of the libraries was performed with 100 bp reads on an Illumina HiSeq2000. From the authors' description of their analysis: SOAPnuke was used to process the raw data, throwing out any read that contained adapters or uncalled bases, had a mean Phred below 15, or lacked an exact constant-primer or identifier match. High-quality paired reads were merged using COPE v1.2.5, and each unique nucleotide sequence was defined as a clonotype. Clonotypes were aligned to IMGT TRBV, TRBD and TRBJ reference segments using MiTCR v1.1. Analysis was restricted to V-J combinations with a frequency above 0.0001, which covered roughly 99% of repertoires. A TCS score was defined as the ratio of F50 (clonal expansion) to E x V (chaos), with BLOSUM62-based TCRdist applied between CDR3 peptides within each V-J. Welch's t-statistics and random forest reduced several hundred V-J features to about 12, which were used in a naive Bayes classifier (R e1071). TCRdb reanalyzed the raw reads on its own, using fastp at Q25 for trimming and MiXCR for clone calling, and kept in-frame beta chains. Duplicate CDR3 protein sequences are folded into a single record with the most common DNA and genes. The V and J calls shown here were made by TCRdb, not taken from the authors' results. Across this sample there are approximately 740,000 distinct CDR3 sequences, with 14% seen only once. The top ten hold 10% of the sample.

Overall results and qualifications from the work: Most expanded thyroid clonotypes (frequency above 0.001) were also detected in blood, a finding suggesting that blood repertoires may reflect thyroid immune responses. No statistical method was used to set the sample size in advance, and investigators knew the group allocation. A 13 V-J signature model separated ophthalmopathy from stable hyperthyroidism, with 87.88% sensitivity and 81.08% specificity in cross-validation and 80%/75% in testing. In validation, the model predicted progression to ophthalmopathy with roughly 70% sensitivity and approximately 72% specificity, a median of approximately 6.7 months before onset.

This clonotype was seen many times. It lacks a known antigen. It has no much larger one-base neighbor in the sample; base qualities were not kept. Stable Graves' hyperthyroidism was defined as the absence of progression to ophthalmopathy over 18 months of follow-up. Hyperthyroidism patients were aged 18 to 65 years and newly diagnosed, with disease duration of less than 2 months. Any patient with an uncontrolled infection, another autoimmune disease, pregnancy or lactation was excluded. Clinical symptoms, serum thyroxine and TRAb, thyroid ultrasound, and orbital computed tomography formed the basis for the diagnoses. Ficoll-Paque density gradient centrifugation was used to isolate PBMCs from around 9.1 ml of fresh peripheral blood. Total RNA was extracted with Trizol reagent, and quality was checked on an Agilent 2100 Bioanalyzer. Material: blood. The TCR originated in a young woman with Graves' hyperthyroidism.

The DNA is as follows: TGCAGTGCTAGCCCGGGACTAGCGGGAGTAGGAGGCTACGAGCAGTACTTC. Its amino acids are CSASPGLAGVGGYEQYF. The chain links TRBV20-1 with TRBJ2-7; 14 bases in the junction line up with TRBD2. The germline V gene (reference sequence) yields DFQATT for CDR1 and SNEGSKA for CDR2. There are 17 amino acids in the CDR3, from cysteine to phenylalanine inclusive. CDR3 DNA only is kept here, 51 bases in frame from base 1. Trimming takes 3 bases off V and 3 bases off J; junction bases not matched to a gene: 10.